The T cell receptor beta chain described here comes from a study of T cells after yellow fever vaccination. UMIs were added to TCR cDNA along with a universal primer site when it was made by 5'RACE template switching. TCRdb reprocessed the 5' RACE reads with MiXCR, giving one entry per CDR3 protein. The sample lists 300,000 to 350,000 distinct CDR3 sequences, 4% to 5.5% occurring once. The receptor comes from a man aged 18 to 30 who received the YFV17D yellow fever vaccine. The sample in question was PBMCs, obtained 15 days after the yellow fever booster vaccination.

CDR3: CASSLQGLDTEAFF. The CDR3 coding sequence is TGTGCCAGCAGCCTACAGGGCTTGGACACTGAAGCTTTCTTT. The genes are TRBV7-2 and TRBJ1-1; D is possibly TRBD1 (6 bases). There are 14 residues in the CDR3. Germline loops: CDR1 SGHTA, CDR2 FQGNSA. The germline V and J ends were trimmed by 5 bases and 3 bases, with 13 bases remaining between them.